This is a list of T cell receptor beta chains from one sample in a study of T cell repertoires in cytomegalovirus infection. TCRdb re-called the reads through MiXCR, storing one row per CDR3 protein. The repertoire holds approximately 170,000 distinct CDR3 sequences, with 17% as singletons. Sequencing was done on a sample of CD8+ T cells from PBMCs. These receptors all stem from a human donor in good health (CMV status not recorded). Some clones in this sample may be carry-over from other donors' samples. Both conserved end residues are part of each CDR3. The D gene is left open where the match is weak. Clone size, where shown, is once, few, many, or a class for clones that have expanded.

TRBJ2-5 | NA | NA | TRBV7-8 | TGTGCCAGCAGCTCAGGGGCGGGCCCAGAGACCCAGTACTTC | CASSSGAGPETQYF
TRBJ2-5 | NA | NA | TRBV4-3 | TGCTCCAGCAGCCAAGATGTGGGGGGCGGCGAGACCCAGTACTTC | CSSSQDVGGGETQYF
TRBJ2-1 | few | TRBD2 | TRBV20-1 | TGCAGTGCTAGGTCGCTAGCGGGGGGTAACAATGAGCAGTTCTTC | CSARSLAGGNNEQFF
TRBJ2-4 | NA | TRBD2 | TRBV12-3/TRBV12-4 | TGTGCCAGCAGCTCTCCCCTAGCGGGGGGCTCGAGGGGGCTAGCCAAAAACATTCAGTACTTC | CASSSPLAGGSRGLAKNIQYF
TRBJ2-7 | few | TRBD1 | TRBV7-8 | TGTGCCAGCAGCTTCTCCGGGACAGGGGGTTACGAGCAGTACTTC | CASSFSGTGGYEQYF
TRBJ1-1 | NA | NA | TRBV28 | TGTGCCAGCAGCTTAAGGGGCTTGGACACTGAAGCTTTCTTT | CASSLRGLDTEAFF
TRBJ2-1 | NA | NA | TRBV15 | TGTGCCACCAGCAGAGGAAACAGGGCGGGGAATGAGCAGTTCTTC | CATSRGNRAGNEQFF
TRBJ2-2 | NA | NA | TRBV6-2/TRBV6-3 | TGTGCCAGCACGGGGACCTCTACCGGGGAGCTGTTTTTT | CASTGTSTGELFF
TRBJ1-5 | NA | NA | TRBV10-3 | TGTGCCATCAGTGAGGGCAGTCAGCCCCAGCATTTT | CAISEGSQPQHF
TRBJ1-1 | few | TRBD1 | TRBV25-1 | TGTGCCAGCAGTGAATTCGGGACAGCAAACACTGAAGCTTTCTTT | CASSEFGTANTEAFF
TRBJ1-2 | few | TRBD1 | TRBV7-9 | TGTGCCAGCAGTACTACAGGGGGCGCCGACTATGGCTACACCTTC | CASSTTGGADYGYTF
TRBJ1-1 | many | NA | TRBV7-9 | TGTGCCAGCAGCTTATCAGGGACTGAAGCTTTCTTT | CASSLSGTEAFF
TRBJ1-1 | NA | NA | TRBV28 | TGTGCCAGCAGTTTTGGAAGGGACATGAACACTGAAGCTTTCTTT | CASSFGRDMNTEAFF
TRBJ2-7 | NA | NA | TRBV28 | TGTGCCAGCAGTCCCCCTATGATCTACGAGCAGTACTTC | CASSPPMIYEQYF
TRBJ2-7 | NA | NA | TRBV29-1 | TGCAGCGCCGGAATCATTGAGGAGGCCTATTACGAGCAGTACTTC | CSAGIIEEAYYEQYF
TRBJ2-2 | few | NA | TRBV6-2/TRBV6-3 | TGTGCCAGCAGTTACATTTTAAGGGCAGACCTCTCCCTCTACACCGGGGAGCTGTTTTTT | CASSYILRADLSLYTGELFF
TRBJ2-7 | NA | NA | TRBV28 | TGTGCCAGCAGTCTCCCCCTAGGTATCGGCTTGAATTCCTACGAGCAGTACTTC | CASSLPLGIGLNSYEQYF
TRBJ2-1 | NA | TRBD2 | TRBV7-6 | TGTGCCAGCAGCTTAGGCGGGCGGGAGCTCCACAATGAGCAGTTCTTC | CASSLGGRELHNEQFF
TRBJ2-3 | few | TRBD2 | TRBV29-1 | TGCAGCGTTGGTTTTACTAGCGGGAGTTTGACAGATACGCAGTATTTT | CSVGFTSGSLTDTQYF
TRBJ1-4 | NA | NA | TRBV19 | TGTGCCAGTAGTGTGCAGGGGACTGAAAAACTGTTTTTT | CASSVQGTEKLFF
TRBJ2-7 | few | TRBD2 | TRBV7-9 | TGTGCCAGCAGCTTTCTCCAGGCGGGAGAAGTATACGAGCAGTACTTC | CASSFLQAGEVYEQYF
TRBJ1-1 | few | NA | TRBV7-2 | TGTGCCAGCAGCTCCACACCTGACAGAAACACTGAAGCTTTCTTT | CASSSTPDRNTEAFF
TRBJ1-1 | NA | NA | TRBV7-2 | TGTGCCAGCAGCTTAGCGCCTGGGGGTAGAAGGCACACTGAAGCTTTCTTT | CASSLAPGGRRHTEAFF
TRBJ2-1 | few | NA | TRBV6-2/TRBV6-3 | TGTGCCAGCAGTTATTGGGGGGATGAGCAGTTCTTC | CASSYWGDEQFF
TRBJ2-1 | many | TRBD2 | TRBV7-3 | TGTGCCAGCAGCTTGACTAGCGGAACTTACAATGAGCAGTTCTTC | CASSLTSGTYNEQFF
TRBJ2-1 | NA | NA | TRBV7-9 | TGTGCCAGCAGCCCTCCCCGGGCGCGAGGGTACGCTGAGCAGTTCTTC | CASSPPRARGYAEQFF
TRBJ2-1 | few | NA | TRBV7-8 | TGTGCCAGCGGGTTAGAACTTTTACCGTACAATGAGCAGTTCTTC | CASGLELLPYNEQFF
TRBJ1-1 | few | TRBD1 | TRBV7-2 | TGTGCCAGCAGGTACCGGGACAGGTACCTGGGCACTGAAGCTTTCTTT | CASRYRDRYLGTEAFF
TRBJ2-7 | NA | NA | TRBV20-1 | TGCAGTGCTAGAGGACACCCCGAAGGCTACGAGCAGTACTTC | CSARGHPEGYEQYF
TRBJ2-5 | NA | NA | TRBV7-2 | TGTGCCAGCAGCTCCCCTTCACAGGGTGTGGAGACCCAGTACTTC | CASSSPSQGVETQYF
TRBJ2-2 | NA | NA | TRBV6-2/TRBV6-3 | TGTGCCAGCAGGGGAGGGGAGCTGTTTTTT | CASRGGELFF
TRBJ1-5 | few | TRBD1 | TRBV20-1 | TGCAGTGCTAGAGTGCAGGGGGCCGACTATAGCAATCAGCCCCAGCATTTT | CSARVQGADYSNQPQHF
TRBJ1-1 | NA | TRBD1 | TRBV12-3/TRBV12-4 | TGTGCCAGCAGGTTACAGGGGATGAACACTGAAGCTTTCTTT | CASRLQGMNTEAFF
TRBJ2-1 | few | NA | TRBV4-3 | TGCGCCAGCAGCCGTGAGTGGGGGGCCCACAATGAGCAGTTCTTC | CASSREWGAHNEQFF
TRBJ2-7 | many | TRBD2 | TRBV7-8 | TGTGCCAGCAGCCCCCAGGCTGGAGCGGGGGATCGCCCGGGGCAGTACTTC | CASSPQAGAGDRPGQYF
TRBJ2-1 | few | NA | TRBV6-2/TRBV6-3 | TGTGCCAGCAGTTCCACCGTTTACAATGAGCAGTTCTTC | CASSSTVYNEQFF
TRBJ2-6 | NA | NA | TRBV29-1 | TGCAGCGTTGGGACAGTCAGCTCTGGGGCCAACGTCCTGACTTTC | CSVGTVSSGANVLTF
TRBJ1-5 | few | NA | TRBV10-3 | TGTGCCATCAGTGAGTCGTCTTATGGCAATCAGCCCCAGCATTTT | CAISESSYGNQPQHF
TRBJ2-4 | few | NA | TRBV6-2/TRBV6-3 | TGTGCCAGCAGTTACTCGACTGACGGGCGGACCAAAAACATTCAGTACTTC | CASSYSTDGRTKNIQYF
TRBJ1-1 | few | TRBD1 | TRBV12-3/TRBV12-4 | TGTGCCAGCAGTTCTAGACAGGGGGCCCTGAACACTGAAGCTTTCTTT | CASSSRQGALNTEAFF
TRBJ2-2 | NA | NA | TRBV6-2/TRBV6-3 | TGTGCCAGCAGCCTAACAAATCAGGGAACCGGGGAGCTGTTTTTT | CASSLTNQGTGELFF
TRBJ2-3 | few | NA | TRBV27 | TGTGCCAGCAGTTATCCGGTGGGAGGAAGAGATACGCAGTATTTT | CASSYPVGGRDTQYF
TRBJ2-5 | few | NA | TRBV7-9 | TGTGCCAGCGAGACTTGGAAGGCAAAAAGAGAGACCCAGTACTTC | CASETWKAKRETQYF
TRBJ2-3 | few | NA | TRBV7-6 | TGTGCCAGCAGCCCGAACGGAGATACGCAGTATTTT | CASSPNGDTQYF
TRBJ1-5 | NA | TRBD1 | TRBV19 | TGTGCCAGTAGCCTGGACAGGGCCTATCAGCCCCAGCATTTT | CASSLDRAYQPQHF
TRBJ2-7 | NA | TRBD2 | TRBV20-1 | TGCAGTGCTAAATCCCCGTGGGGGATAGAGAATACCGGGACTACCCATTACGAGCAGTACTTC | CSAKSPWGIENTGTTHYEQYF
TRBJ1-2 | NA | TRBD1 | TRBV7-9 | TGTGCAGCAAGGGCCGGCACAGGGGGCTCTGGCTACACCTTC | CAARAGTGGSGYTF
TRBJ2-3 | few | TRBD2 | TRBV5-6 | TGTGCCAGCAGCTTGAAAGCGGGAGGGGTGGATACGCAGTATTTT | CASSLKAGGVDTQYF